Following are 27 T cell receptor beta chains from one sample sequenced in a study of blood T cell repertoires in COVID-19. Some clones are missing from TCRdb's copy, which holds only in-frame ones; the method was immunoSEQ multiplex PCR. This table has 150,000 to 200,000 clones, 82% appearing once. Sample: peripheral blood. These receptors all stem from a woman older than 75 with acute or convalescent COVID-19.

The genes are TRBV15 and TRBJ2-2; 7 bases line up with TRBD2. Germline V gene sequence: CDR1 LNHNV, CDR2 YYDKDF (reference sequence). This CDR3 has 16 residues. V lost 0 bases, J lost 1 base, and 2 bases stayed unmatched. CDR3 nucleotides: TGTGCCACCAGCAGAGAACGGGGGGTGAACACCGGGGAGCTGTTTTTT. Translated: CATSRERGVNTGELFF.

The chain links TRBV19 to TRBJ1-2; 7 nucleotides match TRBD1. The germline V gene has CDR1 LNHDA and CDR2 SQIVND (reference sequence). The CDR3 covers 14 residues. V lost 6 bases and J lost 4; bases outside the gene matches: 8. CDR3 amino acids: CASSARGLGYGYTF. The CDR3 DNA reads TGTGCCAGTAGCGCGAGGGGGCTAGGCTATGGCTACACCTTC.

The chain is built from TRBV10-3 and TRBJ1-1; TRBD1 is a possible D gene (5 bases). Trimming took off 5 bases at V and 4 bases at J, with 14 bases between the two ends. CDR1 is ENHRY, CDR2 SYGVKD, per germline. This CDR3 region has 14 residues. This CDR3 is CAISSQAGRTEAFF. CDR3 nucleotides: TGTGCCATCAGTTCGCAGGCAGGGCGCACTGAAGCTTTCTTT.

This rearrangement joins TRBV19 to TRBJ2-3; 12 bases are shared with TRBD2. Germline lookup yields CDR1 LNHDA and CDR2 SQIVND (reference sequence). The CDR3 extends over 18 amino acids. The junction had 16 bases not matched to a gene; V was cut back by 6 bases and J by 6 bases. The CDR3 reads CASSSRGLAGGYADTQYF. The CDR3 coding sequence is TGTGCCAGTAGCTCTCGCGGGCTAGCGGGAGGGTATGCGGATACGCAGTATTTT. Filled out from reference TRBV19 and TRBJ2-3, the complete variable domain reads DGGITQSPKYLFRKEGQNVTLSCEQNLNHDAMYWYRQDPGQGLRLIYYSQIVNDFQKGDIAEGYSVSREKKESFPLTVTSAQKNPTAFYLCASSSRGLAGGYADTQYFGPGTRLTVL.

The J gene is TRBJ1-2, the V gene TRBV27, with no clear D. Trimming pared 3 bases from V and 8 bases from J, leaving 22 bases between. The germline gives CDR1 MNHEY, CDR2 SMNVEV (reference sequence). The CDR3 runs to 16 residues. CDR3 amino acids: CASSLSGLRPGGGYTF. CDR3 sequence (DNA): TGTGCCAGCAGTTTGTCCGGGCTGCGCCCAGGAGGAGGCTACACCTTC.

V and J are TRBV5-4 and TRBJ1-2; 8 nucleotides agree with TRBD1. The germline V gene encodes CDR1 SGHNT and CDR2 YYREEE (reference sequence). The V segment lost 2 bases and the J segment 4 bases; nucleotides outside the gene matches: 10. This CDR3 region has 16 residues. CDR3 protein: CASSFDRGGGGYGYTF. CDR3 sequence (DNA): TGTGCCAGCAGCTTCGACAGGGGCGGAGGGGGCTATGGCTACACCTTC. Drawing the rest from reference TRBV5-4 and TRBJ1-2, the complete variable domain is ETGVTQSPTHLIKTRGQQVTLRCSSQSGHNTVSWYQQALGQGPQFIFQYYREEENGRGNFPPRFSGLQFPNYSSELNVNALELDDSALYLCASSFDRGGGGYGYTFGSGTRLTVV.

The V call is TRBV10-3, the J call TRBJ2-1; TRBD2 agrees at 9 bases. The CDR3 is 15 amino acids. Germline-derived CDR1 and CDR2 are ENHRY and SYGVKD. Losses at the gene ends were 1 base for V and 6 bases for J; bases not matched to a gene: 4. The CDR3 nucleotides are TGTGCCATCAGTGAGTGGGCGGGAGGGGGCAATGAGCAGTTCTTC. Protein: CAISEWAGGGNEQFF.

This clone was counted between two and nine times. CDR3 sequence: CASGWGQGSSSQETQYF. The CDR3 DNA is TGTGCTAGTGGTTGGGGACAGGGAAGTAGTAGCCAAGAGACCCAGTACTTC. The chain links TRBV12-5 to TRBJ2-5, with TRBD1 matching over 9 bases. J lost 1 base, V lost 4 bases, and 10 bases had no gene match. The CDR3 has 17 amino acids. CDR1 and CDR2 (germline): LGHNT, FRNRAP.

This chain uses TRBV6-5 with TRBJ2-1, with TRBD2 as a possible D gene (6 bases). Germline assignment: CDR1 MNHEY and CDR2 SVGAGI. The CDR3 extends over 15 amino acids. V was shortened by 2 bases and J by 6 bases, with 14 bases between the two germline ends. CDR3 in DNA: TGTGCCAGCAGTTACACGGGAGTGGTGGTCAATGAGCAGTTCTTC. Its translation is CASSYTGVVVNEQFF.

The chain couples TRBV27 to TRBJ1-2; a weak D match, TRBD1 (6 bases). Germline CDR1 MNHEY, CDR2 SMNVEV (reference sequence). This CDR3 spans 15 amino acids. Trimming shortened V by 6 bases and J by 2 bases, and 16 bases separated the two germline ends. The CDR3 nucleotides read TGTGCCAGCAGGGGGGGGGCGCTCCCAAACTATGGCTACACCTTC. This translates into CASRGGALPNYGYTF.

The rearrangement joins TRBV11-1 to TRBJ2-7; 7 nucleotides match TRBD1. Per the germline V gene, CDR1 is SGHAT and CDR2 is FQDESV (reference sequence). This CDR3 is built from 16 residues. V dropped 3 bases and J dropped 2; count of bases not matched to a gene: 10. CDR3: CASSLTTGQRTYEQYF. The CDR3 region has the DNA TGTGCCAGCAGCTTGACCACGGGACAGCGAACCTACGAGCAGTACTTC.

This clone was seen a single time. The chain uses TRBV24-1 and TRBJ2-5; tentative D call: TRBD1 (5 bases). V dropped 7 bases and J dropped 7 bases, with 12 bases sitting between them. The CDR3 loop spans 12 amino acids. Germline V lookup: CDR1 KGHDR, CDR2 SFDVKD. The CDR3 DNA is TGTGCCACCAGGGACATCGCAGGGACCCAGTACTTC. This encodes CATRDIAGTQYF.

The CDR3 loop reads CASSLPRDRASTNEQFF. The CDR3 DNA reads TGTGCCAGCAGCTTACCCCGGGACAGGGCATCTACAAATGAGCAGTTCTTC. The chain couples TRBV7-6 to TRBJ2-1; 9 bases are shared with TRBD1. Germline CDR1 SGHVS, CDR2 FNYEAQ. The CDR3 is 17 residues long. Trimming cost V 2 bases and J 7 bases; bases outside gene matches: 12.

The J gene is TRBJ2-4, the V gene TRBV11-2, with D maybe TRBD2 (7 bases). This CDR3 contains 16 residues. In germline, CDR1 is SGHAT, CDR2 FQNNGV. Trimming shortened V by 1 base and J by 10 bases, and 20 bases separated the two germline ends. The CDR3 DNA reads TGTGCCAGCAGCTTAGGGGAGGGGGTTGAGGGACTGATTCAGTACTTC. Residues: CASSLGEGVEGLIQYF.

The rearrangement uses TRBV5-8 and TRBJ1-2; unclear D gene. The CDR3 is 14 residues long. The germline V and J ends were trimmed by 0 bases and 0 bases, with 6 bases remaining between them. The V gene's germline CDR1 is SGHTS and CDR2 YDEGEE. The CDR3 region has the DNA TGTGCCAGCAGCTTGGAACAGACTAACTATGGCTACACCTTC. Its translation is CASSLEQTNYGYTF.

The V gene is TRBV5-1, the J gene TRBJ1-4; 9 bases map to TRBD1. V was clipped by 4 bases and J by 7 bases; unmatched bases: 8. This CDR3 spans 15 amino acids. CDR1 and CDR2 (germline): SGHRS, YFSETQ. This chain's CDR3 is CASSRGPGQGEKLFF. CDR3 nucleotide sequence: TGCGCCAGCAGCCGTGGTCCGGGACAGGGTGAAAAACTGTTTTTT. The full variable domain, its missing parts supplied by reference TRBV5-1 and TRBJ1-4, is KAGVTQTPRYLIKTRGQQVTLSCSPISGHRSVSWYQQTPGQGLQFLFEYFSETQRNKGNFPGRFSGRQFSNSRSEMNVSTLELGDSALYLCASSRGPGQGEKLFFGSGTQLSVL.

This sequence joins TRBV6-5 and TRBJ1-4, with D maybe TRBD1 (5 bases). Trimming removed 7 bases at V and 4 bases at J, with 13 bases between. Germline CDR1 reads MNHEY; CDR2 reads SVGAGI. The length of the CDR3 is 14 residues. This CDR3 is CASNSQAFNEKLFF. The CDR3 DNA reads TGTGCCAGCAATTCACAGGCCTTTAATGAAAAACTGTTTTTT.

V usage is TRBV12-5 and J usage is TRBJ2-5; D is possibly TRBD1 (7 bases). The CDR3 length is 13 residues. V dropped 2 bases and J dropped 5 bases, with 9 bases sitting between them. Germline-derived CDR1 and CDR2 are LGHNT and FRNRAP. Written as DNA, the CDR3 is TGTGCTAGTGGTTTGCAGGGGGGCGAGACCCAGTACTTC. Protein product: CASGLQGGETQYF. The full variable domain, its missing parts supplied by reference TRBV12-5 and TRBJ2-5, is DARVTQTPRHKVTEMGQEVTMRCQPILGHNTVFWYRQTMMQGLELLAYFRNRAPLDDSGMPKDRFSAEMPDATLATLKIQPSEPRDSAVYFCASGLQGGETQYFGPGTRLLVL.

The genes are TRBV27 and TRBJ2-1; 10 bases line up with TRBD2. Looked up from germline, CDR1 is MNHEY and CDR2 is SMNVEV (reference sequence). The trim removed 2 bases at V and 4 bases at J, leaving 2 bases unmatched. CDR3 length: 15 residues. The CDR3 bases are TGTGCCAGCAGTTTACTAGCGGGGGAATACAATGAGCAGTTCTTC. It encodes CASSLLAGEYNEQFF.

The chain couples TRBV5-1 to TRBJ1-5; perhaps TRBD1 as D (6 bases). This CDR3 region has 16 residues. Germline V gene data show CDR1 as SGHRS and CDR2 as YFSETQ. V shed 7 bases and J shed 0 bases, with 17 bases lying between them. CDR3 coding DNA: TGCGCCAGCTCGCCCACAGGGCCCTATAGCAATCAGCCCCAGCATTTT. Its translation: CASSPTGPYSNQPQHF. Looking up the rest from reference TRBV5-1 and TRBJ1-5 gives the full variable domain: KAGVTQTPRYLIKTRGQQVTLSCSPISGHRSVSWYQQTPGQGLQFLFEYFSETQRNKGNFPGRFSGRQFSNSRSEMNVSTLELGDSALYLCASSPTGPYSNQPQHFGDGTRLSIL.

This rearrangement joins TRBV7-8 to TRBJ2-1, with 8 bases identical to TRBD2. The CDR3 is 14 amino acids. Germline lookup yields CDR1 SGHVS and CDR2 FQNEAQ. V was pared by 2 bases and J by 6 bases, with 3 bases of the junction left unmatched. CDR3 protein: CASSLLTSGNEQFF. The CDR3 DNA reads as TGTGCCAGCAGCTTATTAACTAGCGGCAATGAGCAGTTCTTC.

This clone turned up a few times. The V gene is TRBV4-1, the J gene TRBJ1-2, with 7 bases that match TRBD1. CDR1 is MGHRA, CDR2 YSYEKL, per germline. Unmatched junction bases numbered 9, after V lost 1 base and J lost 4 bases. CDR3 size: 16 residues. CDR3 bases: TGCGCCAGCAGCCAAGTATCGGCAGGGGGGTTCTATGGCTACACCTTC. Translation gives CASSQVSAGGFYGYTF.

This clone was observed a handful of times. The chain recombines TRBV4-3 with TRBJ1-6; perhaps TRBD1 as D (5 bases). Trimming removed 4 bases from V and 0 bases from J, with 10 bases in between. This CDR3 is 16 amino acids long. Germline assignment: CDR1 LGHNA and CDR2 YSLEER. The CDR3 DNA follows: TGCGCCAGCAGCCTCCGACAGAGCTCCTATAATTCACCCCTCCACTTT. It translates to CASSLRQSSYNSPLHF.

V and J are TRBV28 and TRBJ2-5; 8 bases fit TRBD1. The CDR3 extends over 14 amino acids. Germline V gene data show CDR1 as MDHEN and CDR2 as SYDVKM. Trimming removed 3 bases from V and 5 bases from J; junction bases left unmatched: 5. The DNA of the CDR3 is TGTGCCAGCAGTTTGTTGGACAGGGACGAGACCCAGTACTTC. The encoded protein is CASSLLDRDETQYF.

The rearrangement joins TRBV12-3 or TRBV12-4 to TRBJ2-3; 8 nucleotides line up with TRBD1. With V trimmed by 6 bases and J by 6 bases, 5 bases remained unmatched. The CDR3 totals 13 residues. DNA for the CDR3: TGTGCCAGCAGCCGGACAGGGTTGGATACGCAGTATTTT. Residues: CASSRTGLDTQYF.

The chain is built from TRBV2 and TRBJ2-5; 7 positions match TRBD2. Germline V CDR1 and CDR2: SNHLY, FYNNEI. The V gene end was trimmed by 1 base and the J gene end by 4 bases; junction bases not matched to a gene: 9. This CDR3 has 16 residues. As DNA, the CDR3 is TGTGCCAGCAGTGAAGAATTGGCGGGAGTGAGAGAGACCCAGTACTTC. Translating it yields CASSEELAGVRETQYF.

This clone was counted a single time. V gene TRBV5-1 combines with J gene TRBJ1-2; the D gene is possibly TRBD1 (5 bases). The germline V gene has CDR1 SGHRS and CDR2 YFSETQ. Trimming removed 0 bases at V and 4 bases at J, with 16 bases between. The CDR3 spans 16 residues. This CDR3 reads CASSLASGGVGYGYTF. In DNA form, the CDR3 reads TGCGCCAGCAGCTTGGCCAGCGGGGGAGTTGGCTATGGCTACACCTTC.